These T cell receptor beta chains were read from a single sample in a study of T cell changes during pregnancy in multiple sclerosis. Repertoires were generated with immunoSEQ multiplex PCR, while TCRdb's copy carries only in-frame clones and drops some. Of about 32,000 clones listed, approximately 89% were seen once; the top ten hold about 5%. Sequences were derived from CD8+ T cells from peripheral blood mononuclear cells, sampled in the first trimester of pregnancy. The receptor source for this set is a female donor with multiple sclerosis, enrolled in a pregnancy study. Each CDR3 is given with its conserved first and last residue. D genes are given only for firm matches. Rows give clone size only sometimes, using once, few, many, or a class for an expanded clone.

V gene: TRBV14; CDR3 length: 12; clone size: -; J gene: TRBJ2-1; D gene: -; CDR3 protein: CASSPFGNEQFF; CDR3 DNA: TGTGCCAGCAGCCCTTTCGGCAATGAGCAGTTCTTC
V gene: TRBV29-1; CDR3 length: 12; clone size: -; J gene: TRBJ1-1; D gene: TRBD1; CDR3 protein: CSASHGDRKAFF; CDR3 DNA: TGCAGCGCCTCTCATGGGGACAGAAAAGCTTTCTTT
V gene: TRBV6-1; CDR3 length: 15; clone size: -; J gene: TRBJ2-7; D gene: TRBD1; CDR3 protein: CASSATGHSSYEQYF; CDR3 DNA: TGTGCCAGCAGCGCGACAGGGCACAGCTCCTACGAGCAGTACTTC
V gene: TRBV7-9; CDR3 length: 13; clone size: -; J gene: TRBJ2-7; D gene: -; CDR3 protein: CASSSSSSYEQYF; CDR3 DNA: TGTGCCAGCAGCTCTAGTAGCTCCTACGAGCAGTACTTC
V gene: TRBV19; CDR3 length: 15; clone size: -; J gene: TRBJ1-1; D gene: TRBD1; CDR3 protein: CASMGDRGRDTEAFF; CDR3 DNA: TGTGCCAGTATGGGAGACAGGGGGCGCGACACTGAAGCTTTCTTT
V gene: TRBV28; CDR3 length: 12; clone size: once; J gene: TRBJ1-6; D gene: -; CDR3 protein: CASSLPRGPLHF; CDR3 DNA: TGTGCCAGCAGTTTACCCCGAGGCCCCCTCCACTTT
V gene: TRBV25-1; CDR3 length: 18; clone size: -; J gene: TRBJ1-1; D gene: TRBD1; CDR3 protein: CASSQNPPDRGFVTEAFF; CDR3 DNA: TGTGCCAGCAGCCAGAACCCCCCGGACAGGGGGTTTGTGACTGAAGCTTTCTTT
V gene: TRBV19; CDR3 length: 15; clone size: -; J gene: TRBJ2-5; D gene: -; CDR3 protein: CASSIVGGSQETQYF; CDR3 DNA: TGTGCCAGTAGTATAGTTGGTGGCTCCCAAGAGACCCAGTACTTC
V gene: TRBV5-8; CDR3 length: 14; clone size: -; J gene: TRBJ2-7; D gene: -; CDR3 protein: CASSPGTFSYEQYF; CDR3 DNA: TGTGCCAGCAGCCCGGGGACTTTCTCCTACGAGCAGTACTTC
V gene: TRBV5-4; CDR3 length: 15; clone size: -; J gene: TRBJ2-1; D gene: -; CDR3 protein: CASSLPPGLDNEQFF; CDR3 DNA: TGTGCCAGCAGCTTGCCCCCCGGGTTGGACAATGAGCAGTTCTTC
V gene: TRBV7-6; CDR3 length: 14; clone size: -; J gene: TRBJ2-1; D gene: TRBD2; CDR3 protein: CASSFASGDDEQFF; CDR3 DNA: TGTGCCAGCAGCTTTGCTAGCGGGGACGATGAGCAGTTCTTC
V gene: TRBV5-6; CDR3 length: 14; clone size: -; J gene: TRBJ1-2; D gene: TRBD1; CDR3 protein: CASSMLGQGYGYTF; CDR3 DNA: TGTGCCAGCAGCATGTTGGGACAGGGGTATGGCTACACCTTC
V gene: TRBV10-1; CDR3 length: 11; clone size: few; J gene: TRBJ2-3; D gene: -; CDR3 protein: CASRAGDTQYF; CDR3 DNA: TGCGCCAGCCGAGCGGGAGATACGCAGTATTTT
V gene: TRBV6-1; CDR3 length: 16; clone size: -; J gene: TRBJ2-6; D gene: -; CDR3 protein: CASSGWTFSGANVLTF; CDR3 DNA: TGTGCCAGCAGTGGATGGACTTTCTCTGGGGCCAACGTCCTGACTTTC
V gene: TRBV4-3; CDR3 length: 15; clone size: -; J gene: TRBJ2-7; D gene: TRBD1; CDR3 protein: CASSQEETGSYEQYF; CDR3 DNA: TGCGCCAGCAGCCAAGAAGAGACAGGGTCCTACGAGCAGTACTTC
V gene: TRBV10-3; CDR3 length: 17; clone size: -; J gene: TRBJ2-7; D gene: TRBD2; CDR3 protein: CAISESLGTSGRGEQYF; CDR3 DNA: TGTGCCATCAGTGAGTCCCTGGGGACTAGCGGGAGAGGCGAGCAGTACTTC
V gene: TRBV27; CDR3 length: 16; clone size: once; J gene: TRBJ2-3; D gene: TRBD2; CDR3 protein: CASSMGLAENTDTQYF; CDR3 DNA: TGTGCCAGCAGTATGGGACTAGCGGAGAACACAGATACGCAGTATTTT
V gene: TRBV30; CDR3 length: 13; clone size: few; J gene: TRBJ1-5; D gene: -; CDR3 protein: CAWSGQSNQPQHF; CDR3 DNA: TGTGCCTGGAGTGGGCAGAGCAATCAGCCCCAGCATTTT
V gene: TRBV19; CDR3 length: 16; clone size: few; J gene: TRBJ2-5; D gene: TRBD2; CDR3 protein: CASSELAGRDQETQYF; CDR3 DNA: TGTGCCAGTAGTGAACTAGCGGGAAGGGACCAAGAGACCCAGTACTTC
V gene: TRBV19; CDR3 length: 13; clone size: -; J gene: TRBJ2-5; D gene: -; CDR3 protein: CASSIDHEETQYF; CDR3 DNA: TGTGCCAGTAGTATAGATCATGAAGAGACCCAGTACTTC
V gene: TRBV30; CDR3 length: 14; clone size: -; J gene: TRBJ1-4; D gene: TRBD1; CDR3 protein: CAWSSTGGWEKLFF; CDR3 DNA: TGTGCCTGGAGTTCTACAGGGGGCTGGGAAAAACTGTTTTTT
V gene: TRBV6-4; CDR3 length: 15; clone size: -; J gene: TRBJ2-1; D gene: TRBD2; CDR3 protein: CASSDWTSGMGEQFF; CDR3 DNA: TGTGCCAGCAGTGATTGGACTAGCGGGATGGGTGAGCAGTTCTTC
V gene: TRBV28; CDR3 length: 12; clone size: once; J gene: TRBJ2-7; D gene: TRBD1; CDR3 protein: CASNPYRGHKYF; CDR3 DNA: TGTGCCAGCAATCCGTACAGGGGGCACAAGTACTTC
V gene: TRBV28; CDR3 length: 14; clone size: once; J gene: TRBJ2-1; D gene: -; CDR3 protein: CASSLAISYNEQFF; CDR3 DNA: TGTGCCAGCAGCCTAGCGATCTCCTACAATGAGCAATTCTTC
V gene: TRBV7-2; CDR3 length: 17; clone size: -; J gene: TRBJ2-1; D gene: TRBD2; CDR3 protein: CASSARASGPSYNEQFF; CDR3 DNA: TGTGCCAGCAGCGCAAGGGCTAGCGGGCCCTCCTACAATGAGCAGTTCTTC
V gene: TRBV9; CDR3 length: 15; clone size: -; J gene: TRBJ1-1; D gene: TRBD1; CDR3 protein: CASSGWTGGDTEAFF; CDR3 DNA: TGTGCCAGCAGCGGATGGACAGGCGGAGACACTGAAGCTTTCTTT
V gene: TRBV9; CDR3 length: 14; clone size: once; J gene: TRBJ2-7; D gene: TRBD2; CDR3 protein: CASSVGVSGYEQYF; CDR3 DNA: TGTGCCAGCAGCGTAGGCGTTAGCGGGTACGAGCAGTACTTC
V gene: TRBV5-1; CDR3 length: 14; clone size: -; J gene: TRBJ2-1; D gene: -; CDR3 protein: CASSLVFAWNEQFF; CDR3 DNA: TGCGCCAGCAGCTTGGTTTTTGCGTGGAATGAGCAGTTCTTC
V gene: TRBV4-3; CDR3 length: 15; clone size: -; J gene: TRBJ2-7; D gene: -; CDR3 protein: CASSQDTGLNYEQYF; CDR3 DNA: TGCGCCAGCAGCCAAGATACAGGGTTGAACTACGAGCAGTACTTC
V gene: TRBV15; CDR3 length: 14; clone size: -; J gene: TRBJ2-3; D gene: -; CDR3 protein: CATSRTSSTDTQYF; CDR3 DNA: TGTGCCACCAGCAGAACAAGTAGCACAGATACGCAGTATTTT
V gene: TRBV19; CDR3 length: 15; clone size: -; J gene: TRBJ2-2; D gene: -; CDR3 protein: CASTSRKAWPGELFF; CDR3 DNA: TGTGCCAGTACTTCTAGGAAGGCCTGGCCCGGGGAGCTGTTTTTT
V gene: TRBV10-2; CDR3 length: 13; clone size: -; J gene: TRBJ2-1; D gene: TRBD1; CDR3 protein: CANSLQGGNEQFF; CDR3 DNA: TGCGCCAACAGTCTACAGGGGGGCAATGAGCAGTTCTTC
V gene: TRBV5-5; CDR3 length: 15; clone size: -; J gene: TRBJ1-3; D gene: TRBD1; CDR3 protein: CASSWGQGRGNTIYF; CDR3 DNA: TGTGCCAGCAGCTGGGGACAGGGGAGAGGAAACACCATATATTTT
V gene: TRBV11-2; CDR3 length: 16; clone size: -; J gene: TRBJ2-3; D gene: TRBD2; CDR3 protein: CASSSGLAWVPDTQYF; CDR3 DNA: TGTGCCAGCAGCTCCGGACTAGCTTGGGTGCCAGATACGCAGTATTTT
V gene: TRBV5-1; CDR3 length: 16; clone size: -; J gene: TRBJ2-7; D gene: TRBD2; CDR3 protein: CASSLESTSGNYEQYF; CDR3 DNA: TGCGCCAGCAGCCTTGAATCGACTAGCGGAAACTACGAGCAGTACTTC
V gene: TRBV5-1; CDR3 length: 14; clone size: -; J gene: TRBJ1-1; D gene: -; CDR3 protein: CASSYRTENTEAFF; CDR3 DNA: TGCGCCAGCAGCTACAGGACGGAGAACACTGAAGCTTTCTTT
V gene: TRBV7-9; CDR3 length: 15; clone size: -; J gene: TRBJ1-1; D gene: -; CDR3 protein: CASSPLDSRRTEAFF; CDR3 DNA: TGTGCCAGCAGCCCTCTCGACTCCCGGCGCACTGAAGCTTTCTTT
V gene: TRBV18; CDR3 length: 16; clone size: -; J gene: TRBJ1-5; D gene: TRBD1; CDR3 protein: CASSRRDRPAGKPQHF; CDR3 DNA: TGTGCCAGCTCACGAAGGGACAGACCCGCAGGGAAGCCCCAGCATTTT
V gene: TRBV29-1; CDR3 length: 11; clone size: -; J gene: TRBJ1-2; D gene: -; CDR3 protein: CSVRGSDGYTF; CDR3 DNA: TGCAGCGTGAGGGGGTCCGATGGCTACACCTTC
V gene: TRBV14; CDR3 length: 16; clone size: -; J gene: TRBJ2-1; D gene: TRBD1; CDR3 protein: CASSQSGQGGPTSQFF; CDR3 DNA: TGTGCCAGCAGCCAATCCGGACAGGGAGGACCCACCTCACAGTTCTTC
V gene: TRBV27; CDR3 length: 13; clone size: -; J gene: TRBJ2-1; D gene: -; CDR3 protein: CASSLFQYNEQFF; CDR3 DNA: TGTGCCAGCAGTTTATTTCAGTACAATGAGCAGTTCTTC
V gene: TRBV2; CDR3 length: 14; clone size: -; J gene: TRBJ2-1; D gene: TRBD2; CDR3 protein: CASRRGLAEESKFF; CDR3 DNA: TGTGCCAGCAGGAGGGGACTAGCGGAAGAGAGCAAGTTCTTC
V gene: TRBV30; CDR3 length: 14; clone size: -; J gene: TRBJ1-1; D gene: -; CDR3 protein: CAWSVPGLNTEAFF; CDR3 DNA: TGTGCCTGGAGTGTCCCAGGATTGAACACTGAAGCTTTCTTT
V gene: TRBV5-1; CDR3 length: 14; clone size: -; J gene: TRBJ1-1; D gene: TRBD1; CDR3 protein: CARSTGTLNTEAFF; CDR3 DNA: TGCGCCAGATCGACAGGGACTCTAAACACTGAAGCTTTCTTT
V gene: TRBV5-6; CDR3 length: 16; clone size: -; J gene: TRBJ1-5; D gene: -; CDR3 protein: CASSPHGAGSNQPQHF; CDR3 DNA: TGTGCCAGCAGCCCACATGGGGCGGGGAGCAATCAGCCCCAGCATTTT
V gene: TRBV7-6; CDR3 length: 15; clone size: -; J gene: TRBJ2-7; D gene: TRBD1; CDR3 protein: CASSLRTGIGNEQYF; CDR3 DNA: TGTGCCAGCAGCCTAAGGACAGGTATTGGGAACGAGCAGTACTTC
V gene: TRBV13; CDR3 length: 16; clone size: -; J gene: TRBJ2-1; D gene: TRBD2; CDR3 protein: CASSAPALTSGMGQFF; CDR3 DNA: TGTGCCAGCAGCGCCCCGGCCCTTACTAGCGGGATGGGGCAGTTCTTC
V gene: TRBV29-1; CDR3 length: 17; clone size: -; J gene: TRBJ2-4; D gene: -; CDR3 protein: CSVEVRPRRLAKNIQYF; CDR3 DNA: TGCAGCGTTGAAGTTAGACCCCGGAGATTAGCCAAAAACATTCAGTACTTC
V gene: TRBV4-1; CDR3 length: 15; clone size: -; J gene: TRBJ1-5; D gene: -; CDR3 protein: CASSEVGGRDLPQHF; CDR3 DNA: TGCGCCAGCAGCGAAGTGGGTGGCAGGGACTTGCCCCAGCATTTT
V gene: TRBV18; CDR3 length: 15; clone size: -; J gene: TRBJ1-1; D gene: TRBD1; CDR3 protein: CASSPDPGQGTEAFF; CDR3 DNA: TGTGCCAGCTCACCGGACCCGGGACAGGGCACTGAAGCTTTCTTT
V gene: TRBV2; CDR3 length: 12; clone size: -; J gene: TRBJ1-2; D gene: TRBD1; CDR3 protein: CSSRGTGLGYTF; CDR3 DNA: TGTTCCAGCAGGGGGACAGGTCTTGGCTACACCTTC
V gene: TRBV2; CDR3 length: 15; clone size: -; J gene: TRBJ2-1; D gene: TRBD2; CDR3 protein: CASSSGTSGGNEQFF; CDR3 DNA: TGTGCCAGCAGTTCCGGGACTAGCGGAGGGAATGAGCAGTTCTTC